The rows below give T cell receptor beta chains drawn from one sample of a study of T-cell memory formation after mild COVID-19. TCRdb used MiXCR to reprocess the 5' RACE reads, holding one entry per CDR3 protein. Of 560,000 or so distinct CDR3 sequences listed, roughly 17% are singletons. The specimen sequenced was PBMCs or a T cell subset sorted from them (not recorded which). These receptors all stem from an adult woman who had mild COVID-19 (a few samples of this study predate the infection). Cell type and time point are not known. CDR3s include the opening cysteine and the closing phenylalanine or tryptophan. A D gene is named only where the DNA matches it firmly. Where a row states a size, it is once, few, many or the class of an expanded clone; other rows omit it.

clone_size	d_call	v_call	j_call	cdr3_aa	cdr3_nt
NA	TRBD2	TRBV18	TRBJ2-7	CASSPLASGDYEQYF	TGTGCCAGCTCACCTTTGGCTAGCGGGGACTACGAGCAGTACTTC
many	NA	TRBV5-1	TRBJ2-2	CASSLGPTRKNTGELFF	TGCGCCAGCAGCTTGGGGCCGACGCGGAAGAACACCGGGGAGCTGTTTTTT
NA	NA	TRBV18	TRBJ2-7	CASSPWSSYEQYF	TGTGCCAGCTCACCTTGGAGCTCCTACGAGCAGTACTTC
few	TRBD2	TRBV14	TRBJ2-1	CASSRRQAGAGSYNEQFF	TGTGCCAGCAGCCGAAGGCAAGCGGGGGCAGGCTCCTACAATGAGCAGTTCTTC
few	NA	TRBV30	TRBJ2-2	CAWTLFNPGELFF	TGTGCCTGGACCCTTTTTAATCCCGGGGAGCTGTTTTTT
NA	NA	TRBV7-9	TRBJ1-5	CASSLADGLRSHQPQHF	TGTGCCAGCAGCTTAGCGGACGGACTACGGTCCCATCAGCCCCAGCATTTT
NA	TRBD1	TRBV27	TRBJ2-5	CASSSDRGWETQYF	TGTGCCAGCAGTTCGGACAGGGGGTGGGAGACCCAGTACTTC
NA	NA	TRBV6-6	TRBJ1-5	CASSYLYQPQHF	TGTGCCAGCAGTTACCTGTATCAGCCCCAGCATTTT
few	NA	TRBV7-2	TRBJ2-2	CASSLVGGPLLSNTGELFF	TGTGCCAGCAGCTTAGTCGGCGGCCCGCTACTCTCAAACACCGGGGAGCTGTTTTTT
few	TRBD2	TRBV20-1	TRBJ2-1	CSALPSGSTNEQFF	TGCAGTGCATTACCTAGCGGGAGCACCAATGAGCAGTTCTTC
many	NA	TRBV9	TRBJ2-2	CASSVGTTTGELFF	TGTGCCAGCAGCGTGGGGACGACCACCGGGGAGCTGTTTTTT
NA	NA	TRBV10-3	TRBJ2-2	CATDRTGTGELFF	TGTGCCACCGACAGAACTGGGACCGGGGAGCTGTTTTTT
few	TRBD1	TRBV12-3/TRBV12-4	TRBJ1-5	CASSEDRQYSNQPQHF	TGTGCCAGCAGTGAGGACAGGCAGTATAGCAATCAGCCCCAGCATTTT
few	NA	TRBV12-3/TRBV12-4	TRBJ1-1	CASSLSGPTPEAFF	TGTGCCAGCAGTTTATCGGGCCCAACGCCGGAAGCTTTCTTT
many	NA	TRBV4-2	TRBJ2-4	CASSQDRTGKTFQYF	TGTGCCAGCAGCCAAGACCGGACGGGGAAAACATTTCAGTACTTC
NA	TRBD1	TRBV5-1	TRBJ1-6	CASSRGTGVRSPLHF	TGCGCCAGCAGCCGGGGGACAGGGGTACGGTCACCCCTCCACTTT
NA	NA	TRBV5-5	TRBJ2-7	CASSLSIGQTYEQYF	TGTGCCAGCAGCTTGTCGATTGGACAGACCTACGAGCAGTACTTC
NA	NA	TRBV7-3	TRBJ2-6	CASSSSKGPLSGANVLTF	TGTGCCAGCAGCTCTTCTAAGGGGCCACTCTCTGGGGCCAACGTCCTGACTTTC
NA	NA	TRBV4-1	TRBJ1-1	CASNPQGAGPNTEAFF	TGCGCCAGCAACCCCCAAGGGGCAGGCCCGAACACTGAAGCTTTCTTT
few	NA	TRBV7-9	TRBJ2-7	CASTPNAYEQYF	TGTGCCAGCACCCCCAACGCCTACGAGCAGTACTTC
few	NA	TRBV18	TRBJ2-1	CASSWGRDNEQFF	TGTGCCAGCTCATGGGGACGGGACAATGAGCAGTTCTTC
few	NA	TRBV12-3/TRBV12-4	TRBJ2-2	CASSRRVEFTTGELFF	TGTGCCAGCAGTAGACGCGTGGAGTTCACCACCGGGGAGCTGTTTTTT
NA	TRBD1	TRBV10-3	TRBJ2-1	CAISETGVLEQFF	TGTGCCATCAGTGAAACAGGGGTGCTTGAGCAGTTCTTC